This T cell receptor beta chain was identified during a study of spatial heterogeneity in lung cancer. A few counts support this clonotype. Its antigen is unknown. Since it is a stray read in a library aimed at alpha chains, this beta chain has a size that is not meaningful. V was pared by 0 bases and J by 5 bases, with 4 bases between. The CDR3 runs to 12 residues. Per germline, CDR1 SGHRS and CDR2 YFSETQ. TCRdb analysed the 5' RACE reads with MiXCR anew, one entry per CDR3 protein. The sample lists fewer than 850 distinct CDR3 sequences; around 21% were seen once. Time point given: sample taken at primary tumor resection. No cells were sorted before sequencing. The whole RNA sequenced was extracted from tumor, nontumor lung or frozen PBMC. The donor population consisted of approximately 70 patients with untreated, early-stage non-small cell lung cancer. General study points: Tumor TCRs that were ubiquitous and expanded showed up in blood more at resection than follow-up.

Sequenced here: PBMCs, sampled at surgery. The chain links TRBV5-1 to TRBJ2-3, with D unclear. The receptor was derived from a male donor with early-stage non-small cell lung cancer. In DNA, the CDR3 is TGCGCCAGCAGCTTGGAAGGAGATACGCAGTATTTT. This sequence encodes CASSLEGDTQYF.